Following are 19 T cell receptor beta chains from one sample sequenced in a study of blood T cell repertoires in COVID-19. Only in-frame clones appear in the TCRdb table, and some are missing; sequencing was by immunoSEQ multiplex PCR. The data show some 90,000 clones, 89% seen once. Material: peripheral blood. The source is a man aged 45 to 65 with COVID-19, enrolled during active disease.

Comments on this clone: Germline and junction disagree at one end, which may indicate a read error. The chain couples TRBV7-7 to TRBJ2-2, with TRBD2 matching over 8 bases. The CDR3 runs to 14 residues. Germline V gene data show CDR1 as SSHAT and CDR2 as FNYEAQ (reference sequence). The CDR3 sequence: CASSVSGGTGELFF. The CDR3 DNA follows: TGTGCTAGCAGCGTAAGCGGGGGCACCGGGGAGCTGTTTTTT.

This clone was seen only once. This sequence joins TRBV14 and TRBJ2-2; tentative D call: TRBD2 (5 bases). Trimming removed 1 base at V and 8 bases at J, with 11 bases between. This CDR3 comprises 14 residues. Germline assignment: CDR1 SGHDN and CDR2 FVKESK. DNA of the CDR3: TGTGCCAGCAGCCAAGCTATCCGAGGGGGGGAGCTGTTTTTT. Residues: CASSQAIRGGELFF.

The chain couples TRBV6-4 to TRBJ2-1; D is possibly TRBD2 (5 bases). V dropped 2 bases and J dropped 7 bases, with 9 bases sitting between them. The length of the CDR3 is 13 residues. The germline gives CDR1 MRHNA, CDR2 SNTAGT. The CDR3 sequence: CASSDPPGNEQFF. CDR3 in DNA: TGTGCCAGCAGTGACCCTCCGGGGAATGAGCAGTTCTTC.

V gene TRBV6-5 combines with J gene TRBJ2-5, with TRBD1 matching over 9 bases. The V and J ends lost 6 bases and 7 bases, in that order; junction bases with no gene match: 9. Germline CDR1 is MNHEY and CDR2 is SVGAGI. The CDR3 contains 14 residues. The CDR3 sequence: CASSPTTGGLTQYF. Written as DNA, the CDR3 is TGTGCCAGCAGCCCCACGACAGGGGGTTTGACCCAGTACTTC.

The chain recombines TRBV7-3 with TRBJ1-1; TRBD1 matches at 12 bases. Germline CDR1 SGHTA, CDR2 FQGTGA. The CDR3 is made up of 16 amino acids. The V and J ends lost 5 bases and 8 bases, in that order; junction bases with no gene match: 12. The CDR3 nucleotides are TGTGCCAGCAGCCTAAGTCCCGGGACAGGGGGCGAAGAAGCTTTCTTT. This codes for CASSLSPGTGGEEAFF. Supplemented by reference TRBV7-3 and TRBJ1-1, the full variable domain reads GAGVSQTPSNKVTEKGKYVELRCDPISGHTALYWYRQSLGQGPEFLIYFQGTGAADDSGLPNDRFFAVRPEGSVSTLKIQRTERGDSAVYLCASSLSPGTGGEEAFFGQGTRLTVV.

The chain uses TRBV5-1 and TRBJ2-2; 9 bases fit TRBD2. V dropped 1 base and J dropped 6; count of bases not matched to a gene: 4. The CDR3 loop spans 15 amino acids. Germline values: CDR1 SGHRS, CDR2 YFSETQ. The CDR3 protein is CASSLKTSGPGELFF. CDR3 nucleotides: TGCGCCAGCAGCTTGAAGACTAGCGGCCCCGGGGAGCTGTTTTTT.

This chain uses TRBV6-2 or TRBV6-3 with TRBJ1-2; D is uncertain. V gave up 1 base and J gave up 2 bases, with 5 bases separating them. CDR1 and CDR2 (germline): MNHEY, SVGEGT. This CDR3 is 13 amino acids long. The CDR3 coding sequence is TGTGCCAGCAGTTACTACAAAAACTATGGCTACACCTTC. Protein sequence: CASSYYKNYGYTF.

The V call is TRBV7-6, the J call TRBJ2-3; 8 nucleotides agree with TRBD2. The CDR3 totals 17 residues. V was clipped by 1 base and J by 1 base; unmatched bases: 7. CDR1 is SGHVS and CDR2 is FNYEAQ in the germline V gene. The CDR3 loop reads CASSLGPGLGGTDTQYF. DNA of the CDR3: TGTGCCAGCAGCTTAGGGCCGGGACTAGGGGGCACAGATACGCAGTATTTT.

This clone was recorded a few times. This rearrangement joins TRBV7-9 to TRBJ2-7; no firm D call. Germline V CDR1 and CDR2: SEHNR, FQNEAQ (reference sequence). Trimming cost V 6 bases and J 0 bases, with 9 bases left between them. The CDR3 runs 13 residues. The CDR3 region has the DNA TGTGCCAGCAGACGTGAGATCTCCTACGAGCAGTACTTC. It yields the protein CASRREISYEQYF.

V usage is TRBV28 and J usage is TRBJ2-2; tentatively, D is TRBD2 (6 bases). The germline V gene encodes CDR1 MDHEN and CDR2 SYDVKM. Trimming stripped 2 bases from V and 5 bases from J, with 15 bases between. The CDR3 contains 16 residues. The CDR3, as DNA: TGTGCCAGCAGTTTAAATAGGGACTCGGGGACCGGGGAGCTGTTTTTT. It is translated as CASSLNRDSGTGELFF.

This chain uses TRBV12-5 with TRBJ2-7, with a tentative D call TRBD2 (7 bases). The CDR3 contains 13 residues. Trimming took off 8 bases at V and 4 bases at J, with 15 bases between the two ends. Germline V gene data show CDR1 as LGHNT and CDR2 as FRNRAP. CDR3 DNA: TGTGCTAGTAGTCGGGGGGCGATTTACGAGCAGTACTTC. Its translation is CASSRGAIYEQYF.

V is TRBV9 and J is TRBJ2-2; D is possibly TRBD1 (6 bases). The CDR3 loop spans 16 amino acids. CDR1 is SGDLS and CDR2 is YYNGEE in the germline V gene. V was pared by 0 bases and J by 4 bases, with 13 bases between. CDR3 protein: CASSVATVGGTGELFF. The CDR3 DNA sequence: TGTGCCAGCAGCGTAGCTACGGTAGGGGGCACCGGGGAGCTGTTTTTT.

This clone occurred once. The CDR3 DNA reads as TGCGCCAGCAGCCAAGTCCCGGGTACGTGGGCTGAAGCTTTCTTT. Amino acid sequence: CASSQVPGTWAEAFF. The chain employs TRBV4-3 and TRBJ1-1; D remains ambiguous. The germline V gene has CDR1 LGHNA and CDR2 YSLEER. This CDR3 is built from 15 residues. V was shortened by 1 base and J by 6 bases, with 15 bases between the two germline ends.

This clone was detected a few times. CDR3: CASSQKGEGGNGETQYF. The CDR3 coding sequence is TGTGCCAGCAGCCAAAAAGGGGAGGGGGGTAATGGAGAGACCCAGTACTTC. The chain couples TRBV4-2 to TRBJ2-5; possible D gene TRBD2, 7 bases. The CDR3 consists of 17 residues. Trimming pared 2 bases from V and 4 bases from J, leaving 20 bases between. CDR1 is LGHNA, CDR2 YNFKEQ, per germline.

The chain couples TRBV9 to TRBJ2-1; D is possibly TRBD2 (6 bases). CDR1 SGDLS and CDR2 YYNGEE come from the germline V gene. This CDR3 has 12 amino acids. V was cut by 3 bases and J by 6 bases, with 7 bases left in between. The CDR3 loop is CASSAGGNEQFF. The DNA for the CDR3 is TGTGCCAGCAGCGCCGGGGGCAATGAGCAGTTCTTC.

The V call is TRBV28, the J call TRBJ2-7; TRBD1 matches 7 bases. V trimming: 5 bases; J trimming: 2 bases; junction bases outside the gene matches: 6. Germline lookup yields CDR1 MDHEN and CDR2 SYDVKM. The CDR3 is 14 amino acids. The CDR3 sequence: CASSVGQIPYEQYF. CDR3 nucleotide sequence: TGTGCCAGCAGTGTGGGACAGATTCCCTACGAGCAGTACTTC.

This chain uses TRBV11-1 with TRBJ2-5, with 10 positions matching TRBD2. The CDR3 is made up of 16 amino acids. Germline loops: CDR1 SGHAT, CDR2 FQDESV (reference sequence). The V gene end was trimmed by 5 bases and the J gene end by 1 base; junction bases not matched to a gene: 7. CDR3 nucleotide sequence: TGTGCCAGCAGCCCCGGGGCTAGCGGGGGCCAAGAGACCCAGTACTTC. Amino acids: CASSPGASGGQETQYF.

CDR3 DNA sequence: TGCGCCAGCAGCCAAATCAGGACTGCGAACACCGGGGAGCTGTTTTTT. Protein sequence: CASSQIRTANTGELFF. The J gene is TRBJ2-2, the V gene TRBV4-1; weak D call: TRBD2 (5 bases). This CDR3 has 16 residues. V was shortened by 2 bases and J by 0 bases, with 10 bases between the two germline ends. Germline V lookup: CDR1 MGHRA, CDR2 YSYEKL.

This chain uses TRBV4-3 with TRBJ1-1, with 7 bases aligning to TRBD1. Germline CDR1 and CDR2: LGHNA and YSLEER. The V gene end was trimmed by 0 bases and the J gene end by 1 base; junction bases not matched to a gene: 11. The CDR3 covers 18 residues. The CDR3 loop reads CASSQDFGAGGGNTEAFF. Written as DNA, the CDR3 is TGCGCCAGCAGCCAAGATTTTGGGGCAGGGGGAGGGAACACTGAAGCTTTCTTT.